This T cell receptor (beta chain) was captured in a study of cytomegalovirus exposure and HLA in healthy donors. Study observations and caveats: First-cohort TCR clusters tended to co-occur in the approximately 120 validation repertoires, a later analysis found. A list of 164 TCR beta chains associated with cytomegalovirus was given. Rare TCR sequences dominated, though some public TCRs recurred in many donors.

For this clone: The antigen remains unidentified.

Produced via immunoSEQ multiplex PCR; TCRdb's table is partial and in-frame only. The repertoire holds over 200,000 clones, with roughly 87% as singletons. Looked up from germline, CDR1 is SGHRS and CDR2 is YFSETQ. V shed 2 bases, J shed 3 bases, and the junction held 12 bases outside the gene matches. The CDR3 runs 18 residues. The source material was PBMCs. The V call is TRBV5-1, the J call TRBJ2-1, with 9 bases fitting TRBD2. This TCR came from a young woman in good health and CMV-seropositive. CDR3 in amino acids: CASSFGSGSKGRYNEQFF. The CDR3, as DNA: TGCGCCAGCAGCTTTGGTAGCGGGAGTAAGGGTCGCTACAATGAGCAGTTCTTC.